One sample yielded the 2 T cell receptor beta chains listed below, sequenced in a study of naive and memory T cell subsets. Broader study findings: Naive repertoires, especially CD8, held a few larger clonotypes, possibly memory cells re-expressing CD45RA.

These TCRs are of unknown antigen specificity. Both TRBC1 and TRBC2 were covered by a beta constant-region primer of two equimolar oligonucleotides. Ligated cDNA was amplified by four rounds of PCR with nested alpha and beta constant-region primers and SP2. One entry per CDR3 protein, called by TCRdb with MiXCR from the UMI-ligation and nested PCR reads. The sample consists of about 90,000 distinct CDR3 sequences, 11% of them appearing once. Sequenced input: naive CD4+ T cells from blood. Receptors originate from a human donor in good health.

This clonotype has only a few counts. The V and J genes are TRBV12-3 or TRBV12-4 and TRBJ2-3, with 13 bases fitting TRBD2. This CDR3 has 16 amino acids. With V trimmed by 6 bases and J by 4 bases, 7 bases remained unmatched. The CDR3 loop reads CASSKGLAGFADTQYF. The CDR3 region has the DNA TGTGCCAGCAGCAAGGGACTAGCGGGATTTGCAGATACGCAGTATTTT.

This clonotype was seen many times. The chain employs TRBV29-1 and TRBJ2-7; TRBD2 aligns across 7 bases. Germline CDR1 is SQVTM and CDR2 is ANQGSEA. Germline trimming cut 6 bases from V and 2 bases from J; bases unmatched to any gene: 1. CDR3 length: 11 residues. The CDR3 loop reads CSVGGTYEQYF. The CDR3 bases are TGCAGCGTGGGGGGGACCTACGAGCAGTACTTC.